The rows below give T cell receptor beta chains drawn from one sample of a study of blood T cell repertoires in COVID-19. Some clones are missing from TCRdb's copy, which holds only in-frame ones; the method was immunoSEQ multiplex PCR. This sample has roughly 170,000 clones, with around 90% found just once. The sample consisted of peripheral blood. The receptors were gathered from a man aged 35-49 years with active or convalescent COVID-19. CDR3s include the opening cysteine and the closing phenylalanine or tryptophan. Rows give clone size only sometimes, using once, few, many, or a class for an expanded clone.

v_call	clone_size	j_call	cdr3_aa
TRBV7-9	NA	TRBJ2-1	CASSLRPGMSGTREQFF
TRBV5-1	few	TRBJ1-2	CASSPGTGGYGYTF
TRBV20-1	NA	TRBJ1-1	CSARTGAEAFF
TRBV7-2	NA	TRBJ1-4	CASSYGGGGLFF
TRBV28	NA	TRBJ1-2	CASSTGGGGDGYTF
TRBV15	NA	TRBJ2-3	CATSRDPTHSSTDTQYF
TRBV9	NA	TRBJ2-1	CASGRIHEQFF
TRBV9	NA	TRBJ2-3	CASSVTVSDTQYF
TRBV5-1	NA	TRBJ2-5	CASSLALAGVQETQYF
TRBV12-3/TRBV12-4	NA	TRBJ1-5	CASGTGARQPQHF
TRBV30	NA	TRBJ2-1	CAWSVLGSGGYHNEQFF
TRBV9	NA	TRBJ2-7	CASSAGQPLGEQYF
TRBV28	NA	TRBJ1-5	CASSLSTGTGFFQPQHF
TRBV5-1	NA	TRBJ1-4	CASSLGQTPEKLFF
TRBV7-8	NA	TRBJ1-2	CASSLAEKGDGYTF
TRBV24-1	NA	TRBJ1-2	CATSGQGFNYGYTF
TRBV6-5	NA	TRBJ1-6	CASSLAGGWSPLHF
TRBV14	NA	TRBJ2-1	CASSHFRDRAYNEQFF
TRBV7-9	NA	TRBJ2-7	CASSLAPGTSPYF
TRBV28	few	TRBJ1-2	CASSLGGRRNYGYTF
TRBV11-3	NA	TRBJ2-5	CASSLGTNRVETQYF
TRBV5-1	NA	TRBJ1-3	CASSLGLSSGNTIYF
TRBV7-6	NA	TRBJ2-7	CASSLGQGGGEQYF
TRBV5-1	NA	TRBJ2-5	CASSTGTGGGETQYF
TRBV28	few	TRBJ2-7	CASSLFSGTGGRGEQYF
TRBV18	NA	TRBJ2-1	CASSPETGGPAVYNEQFF
TRBV19	NA	TRBJ1-5	CASTPGQVHSNQPQHF
TRBV7-2	NA	TRBJ1-2	CASSPAGRDGYTF
TRBV28	NA	TRBJ2-5	CASSLVGGHQYF
TRBV7-2	NA	TRBJ1-2	CASSSTGSRGYTF
TRBV7-6	NA	TRBJ2-7	CASSLAPGTGGSYEQYF